The present T cell receptor (beta chain) was sequenced within a study of CD8+ T cells in alopecia areata. A word on this clone: The antigen remains undetermined.

The sequencing template was cDNA reverse transcribed from extracted RNA. Sequenced by immunoSEQ multiplex PCR; TCRdb stores in-frame clones only, minus some. The sample lists around 100,000 clones, roughly two fifths seen once, with 1% to 1.5% in the top ten. This CDR3 region has 16 residues. Between the trimmed V and J ends, which lost 4 bases and 1 base, there was a span of 14 bases. The germline gives CDR1 SGHTA, CDR2 FQGNSA. Study-wide results and limits: Patients shared TCRs less clearly than mice did, possibly for HLA-related reasons.

V is TRBV7-2 and J is TRBJ2-4, with D possibly called TRBD1 or TRBD2 (5 bases each). This TCR derives from a human donor with alopecia areata. The sample was CD4+ T cells sorted from blood. CDR3 nucleotide sequence: TGTGCCAGCAGCTACGGGACGCCCGGGGCCAAAAACATTCAGTACTTC. It specifies CASSYGTPGAKNIQYF.